The rows below give T cell receptor beta chains drawn from one sample of a study of cytomegalovirus exposure and HLA in healthy donors. Profiling relied on immunoSEQ multiplex PCR, and the TCRdb table lists in-frame clones only, not all of them. Among 55,000 to 70,000 clones listed, almost 95% were seen once. Sequenced input: PBMCs. The origin of the receptors is a man between 18 and 29 years old in good health and CMV-seropositive. The CDR3 runs from the conserved cysteine through the conserved F or W. The order of the fields is clone size, CDR3 length, J gene, V gene, D gene, CDR3 protein, CDR3 DNA. A D gene is named only where the DNA matches it firmly. A row's size may be missing; if present it is once, few, many or a size class.

clone size: NA
CDR3 length: 15
J gene: TRBJ2-7
V gene: TRBV5-6
D gene: TRBD2
CDR3 protein: CASSQTSGRAYEQYF
CDR3 DNA: TGTGCCAGCAGCCAGACTAGCGGGAGGGCCTACGAGCAGTACTTC

clone size: NA
CDR3 length: 14
J gene: TRBJ1-4
V gene: TRBV6-1
D gene: TRBD1
CDR3 protein: CASLEGTGYEKLFF
CDR3 DNA: TGTGCCAGCCTAGAGGGGACAGGGTATGAAAAACTGTTTTTT

clone size: NA
CDR3 length: 13
J gene: TRBJ2-2
V gene: TRBV5-4
D gene: NA
CDR3 protein: CASSLVANGELFF
CDR3 DNA: TGTGCCAGCAGCTTGGTAGCGAACGGGGAGCTGTTTTTT

clone size: NA
CDR3 length: 15
J gene: TRBJ2-3
V gene: TRBV6-1
D gene: NA
CDR3 protein: CASTEAAGSTDTQYF
CDR3 DNA: TGTGCCAGCACAGAAGCGGCAGGAAGCACAGATACGCAGTATTTT

clone size: NA
CDR3 length: 17
J gene: TRBJ2-4
V gene: TRBV27
D gene: TRBD1
CDR3 protein: CASSSLEGQGAKNIQYF
CDR3 DNA: TGTGCCAGCAGTTCACTCGAGGGACAGGGGGCCAAAAACATTCAGTACTTC

clone size: NA
CDR3 length: 16
J gene: TRBJ2-1
V gene: TRBV4-1
D gene: NA
CDR3 protein: CASSQVVGVDYNEQFF
CDR3 DNA: TGCGCCAGCAGCCAAGTGGTGGGAGTGGACTACAATGAGCAGTTCTTC

clone size: NA
CDR3 length: 13
J gene: TRBJ2-7
V gene: TRBV2
D gene: NA
CDR3 protein: CASSAGSSYEQYF
CDR3 DNA: TGTGCCAGCAGTGCCGGGAGCTCCTACGAGCAGTACTTC

clone size: NA
CDR3 length: 13
J gene: TRBJ1-1
V gene: TRBV5-6
D gene: NA
CDR3 protein: CASSLWAGNEAFF
CDR3 DNA: TGTGCCAGCAGCTTGTGGGCAGGGAATGAAGCTTTCTTT

clone size: NA
CDR3 length: 13
J gene: TRBJ2-3
V gene: TRBV5-1
D gene: NA
CDR3 protein: CASSPEAAGTQYF
CDR3 DNA: TGCGCCAGCAGCCCCGAGGCGGCGGGAACGCAGTATTTT

clone size: NA
CDR3 length: 14
J gene: TRBJ2-3
V gene: TRBV7-3
D gene: TRBD2
CDR3 protein: CASSPIAGADTQYF
CDR3 DNA: TGTGCCAGCAGCCCAATAGCGGGAGCAGATACGCAGTATTTT

clone size: NA
CDR3 length: 16
J gene: TRBJ2-1
V gene: TRBV29-1
D gene: NA
CDR3 protein: CSVEDTKTTSYNEQFF
CDR3 DNA: TGCAGCGTTGAAGATACCAAGACGACATCCTACAATGAGCAGTTCTTC

clone size: NA
CDR3 length: 14
J gene: TRBJ1-3
V gene: TRBV30
D gene: TRBD1
CDR3 protein: CAWSPDRSGNTIYF
CDR3 DNA: TGTGCCTGGAGCCCGGACAGGTCTGGAAACACCATATATTTT

clone size: NA
CDR3 length: 17
J gene: TRBJ2-1
V gene: TRBV28
D gene: TRBD2
CDR3 protein: CASSLRGLAGGSREQFF
CDR3 DNA: TGTGCCAGCAGTTTAAGGGGACTAGCGGGAGGGAGTCGGGAGCAGTTCTTC

clone size: NA
CDR3 length: 14
J gene: TRBJ1-5
V gene: TRBV10-1
D gene: NA
CDR3 protein: CASSGRRARGPQHF
CDR3 DNA: TGCGCCAGCAGTGGGAGGAGGGCACGGGGGCCCCAGCATTTT

clone size: NA
CDR3 length: 16
J gene: TRBJ2-1
V gene: TRBV25-1
D gene: TRBD2
CDR3 protein: CASSEYRGGPYNEQFF
CDR3 DNA: TGTGCCAGCAGTGAATATCGGGGGGGCCCCTACAATGAGCAGTTCTTC

clone size: NA
CDR3 length: 13
J gene: TRBJ2-1
V gene: TRBV2
D gene: NA
CDR3 protein: CASSRDSYNEQFF
CDR3 DNA: TGTGCCAGCAGTCGGGACTCATACAATGAGCAGTTCTTC

clone size: NA
CDR3 length: 18
J gene: TRBJ2-7
V gene: TRBV18
D gene: NA
CDR3 protein: CASSRKAGKGFSSYEQYF
CDR3 DNA: TGTGCCAGCTCCCGAAAAGCCGGGAAAGGGTTTAGCTCCTACGAGCAGTACTTC

clone size: NA
CDR3 length: 15
J gene: TRBJ2-1
V gene: TRBV18
D gene: TRBD2
CDR3 protein: CASHARAGGVDEQFF
CDR3 DNA: TGTGCCAGTCACGCCCGCGCGGGAGGGGTCGATGAGCAGTTCTTC

clone size: NA
CDR3 length: 17
J gene: TRBJ2-2
V gene: TRBV19
D gene: TRBD1
CDR3 protein: CASSGPGTGLTAGELFF
CDR3 DNA: TGTGCCAGTAGTGGACCCGGGACAGGGCTGACCGCCGGGGAGCTGTTTTTT

clone size: once
CDR3 length: 13
J gene: TRBJ2-7
V gene: TRBV28
D gene: TRBD1
CDR3 protein: CAASPGGIHEQYF
CDR3 DNA: TGTGCCGCGAGTCCAGGGGGCATCCACGAGCAGTACTTC

clone size: NA
CDR3 length: 14
J gene: TRBJ2-7
V gene: TRBV2
D gene: NA
CDR3 protein: CASTIEAGKYEQYF
CDR3 DNA: TGTGCCAGCACCATTGAGGCCGGAAAGTACGAGCAGTACTTC

clone size: NA
CDR3 length: 17
J gene: TRBJ2-1
V gene: TRBV7-3
D gene: TRBD2
CDR3 protein: CASSLGPGGGINNEQFF
CDR3 DNA: TGTGCCAGCAGCTTAGGTCCGGGCGGGGGGATTAACAATGAGCAGTTCTTC

clone size: NA
CDR3 length: 15
J gene: TRBJ2-2
V gene: TRBV7-2
D gene: NA
CDR3 protein: CASSLAPANTGELFF
CDR3 DNA: TGTGCCAGCAGCTTAGCTCCTGCGAACACCGGGGAGCTGTTTTTT

clone size: NA
CDR3 length: 12
J gene: TRBJ2-7
V gene: TRBV15
D gene: NA
CDR3 protein: CATSRDRGEQYF
CDR3 DNA: TGTGCCACCAGCAGAGATCGGGGCGAGCAGTACTTC

clone size: NA
CDR3 length: 13
J gene: TRBJ1-1
V gene: TRBV5-1
D gene: NA
CDR3 protein: CASSFAGNTEAFF
CDR3 DNA: TGCGCCAGCAGCTTTGCCGGGAACACTGAAGCTTTCTTT

clone size: NA
CDR3 length: 17
J gene: TRBJ2-3
V gene: TRBV9
D gene: TRBD2
CDR3 protein: CASSVDPAGALTDTQYF
CDR3 DNA: TGTGCCAGCAGCGTAGACCCGGCGGGAGCTCTCACAGATACGCAGTATTTT

clone size: NA
CDR3 length: 13
J gene: TRBJ1-1
V gene: TRBV19
D gene: NA
CDR3 protein: CASSITFNTEAFF
CDR3 DNA: TGTGCCAGTAGTATAACATTTAACACTGAAGCTTTCTTT

clone size: NA
CDR3 length: 15
J gene: TRBJ1-4
V gene: TRBV5-1
D gene: TRBD1
CDR3 protein: CASRGTGVLNEKLFF
CDR3 DNA: TGCGCCAGCAGGGGGACAGGGGTCCTCAATGAAAAACTGTTTTTT

clone size: NA
CDR3 length: 16
J gene: TRBJ2-2
V gene: TRBV9
D gene: NA
CDR3 protein: CASSVVQGGTSGELFF
CDR3 DNA: TGTGCCAGCAGCGTAGTACAGGGCGGTACATCCGGGGAGCTGTTTTTT

clone size: NA
CDR3 length: 15
J gene: TRBJ2-1
V gene: TRBV6-4
D gene: TRBD2
CDR3 protein: CASSESGSSYNEQFF
CDR3 DNA: TGTGCCAGCAGTGAGAGCGGGAGTAGTTACAATGAGCAGTTCTTC

clone size: NA
CDR3 length: 13
J gene: TRBJ2-1
V gene: TRBV2
D gene: NA
CDR3 protein: CASSLLGGGEQFF
CDR3 DNA: TGTGCCAGCAGCCTCTTGGGGGGTGGGGAGCAGTTCTTC

clone size: NA
CDR3 length: 15
J gene: TRBJ2-7
V gene: TRBV15
D gene: TRBD2
CDR3 protein: CATSRDASGSYEQYF
CDR3 DNA: TGTGCCACCAGCAGAGATGCTAGCGGGAGCTACGAGCAGTACTTC

clone size: NA
CDR3 length: 15
J gene: TRBJ2-5
V gene: TRBV28
D gene: TRBD2
CDR3 protein: CASRTPTSDKETQYF
CDR3 DNA: TGTGCCAGCAGAACTCCAACTAGCGACAAAGAGACCCAGTACTTC

clone size: NA
CDR3 length: 15
J gene: TRBJ1-1
V gene: TRBV6-5
D gene: NA
CDR3 protein: CASTIGGGRATEAFF
CDR3 DNA: TGTGCCAGCACTATCGGGGGGGGACGTGCCACTGAAGCTTTCTTT

clone size: once
CDR3 length: 15
J gene: TRBJ2-6
V gene: TRBV7-9
D gene: NA
CDR3 protein: CASSLWTAGANVLTF
CDR3 DNA: TGTGCCAGCAGCCTCTGGACAGCCGGGGCCAACGTCCTGACTTTC

clone size: NA
CDR3 length: 16
J gene: TRBJ2-2
V gene: TRBV27
D gene: TRBD2
CDR3 protein: CASSLFSSGSTGELFF
CDR3 DNA: TGTGCCAGCAGTTTATTTTCTAGCGGGAGTACCGGGGAGCTGTTTTTT

clone size: NA
CDR3 length: 13
J gene: TRBJ1-1
V gene: TRBV5-1
D gene: NA
CDR3 protein: CASSFMSDTEAFF
CDR3 DNA: TGCGCCAGCAGCTTCATGTCGGACACTGAAGCTTTCTTT

clone size: NA
CDR3 length: 15
J gene: TRBJ2-3
V gene: TRBV4-1
D gene: TRBD2
CDR3 protein: CASSQILADTDTQYF
CDR3 DNA: TGCGCCAGCAGCCAGATACTAGCGGACACAGATACGCAGTATTTT

clone size: NA
CDR3 length: 14
J gene: TRBJ2-2
V gene: TRBV6-1
D gene: NA
CDR3 protein: CASRPAGNTGELFF
CDR3 DNA: TGTGCCAGCAGGCCTGCAGGAAACACCGGGGAGCTGTTTTTT

clone size: NA
CDR3 length: 14
J gene: TRBJ2-1
V gene: TRBV13
D gene: NA
CDR3 protein: CASSSRTDSDEQFF
CDR3 DNA: TGTGCCAGCAGCTCCCGGACCGACAGCGATGAGCAGTTCTTC

clone size: NA
CDR3 length: 11
J gene: TRBJ2-1
V gene: TRBV29-1
D gene: NA
CDR3 protein: CSVESRNEQFF
CDR3 DNA: TGCAGCGTTGAATCCAGAAATGAGCAGTTCTTC

clone size: NA
CDR3 length: 16
J gene: TRBJ2-1
V gene: TRBV27
D gene: TRBD2
CDR3 protein: CASSRRLAGAYNEQFF
CDR3 DNA: TGTGCCAGCAGTCGCCGCTTAGCGGGAGCCTACAATGAGCAGTTCTTC

clone size: NA
CDR3 length: 13
J gene: TRBJ2-7
V gene: TRBV11-3
D gene: NA
CDR3 protein: CASSPGGYYEQYF
CDR3 DNA: TGTGCCAGCAGCCCCGGGGGATACTACGAGCAGTACTTC

clone size: NA
CDR3 length: 13
J gene: TRBJ2-3
V gene: TRBV11-2
D gene: NA
CDR3 protein: CASSVTSTDTQYF
CDR3 DNA: TGTGCCAGCAGCGTGACTAGCACAGATACGCAGTATTTT

clone size: NA
CDR3 length: 12
J gene: TRBJ2-7
V gene: TRBV2
D gene: TRBD2
CDR3 protein: CASGASGYEQYF
CDR3 DNA: TGTGCCAGCGGGGCTAGCGGCTACGAGCAGTACTTC

clone size: NA
CDR3 length: 16
J gene: TRBJ2-7
V gene: TRBV10-3
D gene: TRBD2
CDR3 protein: CAISASSGTLSYEQYF
CDR3 DNA: TGTGCCATCAGTGCCTCGAGCGGGACCCTCTCCTACGAGCAGTACTTC

clone size: NA
CDR3 length: 15
J gene: TRBJ1-5
V gene: TRBV28
D gene: NA
CDR3 protein: CASSLSSQTNQPQHF
CDR3 DNA: TGTGCCAGCAGTTTATCGTCGCAGACTAATCAGCCCCAGCATTTT

clone size: NA
CDR3 length: 15
J gene: TRBJ2-7
V gene: TRBV2
D gene: TRBD2
CDR3 protein: CASSGLAEGLAEQYF
CDR3 DNA: TGTGCCAGCAGCGGACTAGCGGAAGGACTAGCCGAGCAGTACTTC